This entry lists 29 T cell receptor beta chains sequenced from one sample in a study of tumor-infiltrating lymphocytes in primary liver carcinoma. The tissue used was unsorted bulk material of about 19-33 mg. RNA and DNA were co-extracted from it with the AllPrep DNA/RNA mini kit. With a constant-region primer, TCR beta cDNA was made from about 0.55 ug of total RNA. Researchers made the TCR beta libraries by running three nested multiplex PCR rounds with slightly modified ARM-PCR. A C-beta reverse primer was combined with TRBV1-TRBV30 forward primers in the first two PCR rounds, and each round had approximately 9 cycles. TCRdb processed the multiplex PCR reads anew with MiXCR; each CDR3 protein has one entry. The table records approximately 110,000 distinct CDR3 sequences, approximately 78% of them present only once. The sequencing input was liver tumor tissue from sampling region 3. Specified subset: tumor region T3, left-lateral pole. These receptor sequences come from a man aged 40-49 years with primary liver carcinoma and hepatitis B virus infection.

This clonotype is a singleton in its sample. CDR3 sequence (DNA): TGCAGCGTTGAACTTGGCCTCATGAATAGTGAGGCTTTCTTT. It translates to CSVELGLMNSEAFF. The chain employs TRBV29-1 and TRBJ1-1, with no clear D. CDR1 is SQVTM, CDR2 ANQGSEA, per germline. V was cut by 2 bases and J by 11 bases, with 21 bases left in between. There are 14 residues in the CDR3.

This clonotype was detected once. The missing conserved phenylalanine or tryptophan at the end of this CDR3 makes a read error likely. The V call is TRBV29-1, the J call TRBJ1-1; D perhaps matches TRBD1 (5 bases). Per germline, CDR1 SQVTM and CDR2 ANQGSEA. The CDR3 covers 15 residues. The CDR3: CNVGAGWGMNTEAFI. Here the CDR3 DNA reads TGCAACGTTGGGGCGGGGTGGGGAATGAATACTGAAGCTTTCATT.

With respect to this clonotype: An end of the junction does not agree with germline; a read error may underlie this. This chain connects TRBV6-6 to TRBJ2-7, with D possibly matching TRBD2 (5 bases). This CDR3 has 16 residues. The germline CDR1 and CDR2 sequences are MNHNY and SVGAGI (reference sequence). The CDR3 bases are TGTGACAGCAGTTACCCCCAACCAAGTGGGAGTCGCGAGCAGTACTTC. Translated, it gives CDSSYPQPSGSREQYF.

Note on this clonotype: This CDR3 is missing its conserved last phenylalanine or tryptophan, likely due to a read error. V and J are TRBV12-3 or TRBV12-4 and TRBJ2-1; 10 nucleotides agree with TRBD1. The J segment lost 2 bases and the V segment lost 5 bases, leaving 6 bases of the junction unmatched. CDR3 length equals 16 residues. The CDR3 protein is CASSPRTGGPYNEQFL. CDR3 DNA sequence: TGTGCCAGCAGTCCCAGGACAGGGGGACCCTACAATGAGCAGTTCTTA.

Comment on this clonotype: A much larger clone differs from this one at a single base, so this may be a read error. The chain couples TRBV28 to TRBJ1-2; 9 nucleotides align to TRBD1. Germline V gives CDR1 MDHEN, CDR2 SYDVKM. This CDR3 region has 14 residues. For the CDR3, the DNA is TGTGTCAGCGGATTTACGGACAGGGGCAATGGCTACACCTTC. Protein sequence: CVSGFTDRGNGYTF.

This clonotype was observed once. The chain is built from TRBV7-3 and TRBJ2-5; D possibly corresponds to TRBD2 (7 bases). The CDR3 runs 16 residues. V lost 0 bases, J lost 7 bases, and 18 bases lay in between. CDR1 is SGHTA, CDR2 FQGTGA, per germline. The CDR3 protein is CASSLTAPSGGGTQYF. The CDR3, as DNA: TGTGCCAGCAGCTTAACAGCGCCTAGCGGAGGGGGGACCCAGTACTTC.

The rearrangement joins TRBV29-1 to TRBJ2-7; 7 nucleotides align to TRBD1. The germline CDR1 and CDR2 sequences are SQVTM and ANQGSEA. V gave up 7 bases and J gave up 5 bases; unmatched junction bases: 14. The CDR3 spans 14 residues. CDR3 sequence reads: CSASPERQGDEQYF. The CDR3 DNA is TGCAGCGCCAGCCCAGAGAGACAGGGAGACGAGCAGTACTTC.

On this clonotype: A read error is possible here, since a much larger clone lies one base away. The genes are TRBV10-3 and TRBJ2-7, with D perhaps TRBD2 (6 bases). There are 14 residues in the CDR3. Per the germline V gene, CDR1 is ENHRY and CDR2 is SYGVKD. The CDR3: CTTRTSGGVYGQYF. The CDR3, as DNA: TGTACCACCCGGACCTCCGGGGGAGTGTACGGGCAGTACTTC.

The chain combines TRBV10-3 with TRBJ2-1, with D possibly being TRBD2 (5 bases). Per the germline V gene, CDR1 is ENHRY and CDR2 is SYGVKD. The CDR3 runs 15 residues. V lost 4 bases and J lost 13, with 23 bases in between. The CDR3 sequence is CAISVGEHIQWEQFF. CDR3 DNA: TGTGCCATCAGTGTTGGGGAGCACATCCAATGGGAACAGTTCTTC.

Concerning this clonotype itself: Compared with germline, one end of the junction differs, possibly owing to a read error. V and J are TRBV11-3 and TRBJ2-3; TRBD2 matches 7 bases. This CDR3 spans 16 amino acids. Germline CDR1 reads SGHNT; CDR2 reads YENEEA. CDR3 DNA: TGTGTCAGCAGCGGCAGGCCGGGGGGAGGGGTGGACACGCAGTATTTT. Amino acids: CVSSGRPGGGVDTQYF.

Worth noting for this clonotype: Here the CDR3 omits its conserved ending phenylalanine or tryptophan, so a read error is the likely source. The CDR3 spells CSVQAGDSYNEQFV. The CDR3 DNA follows: TGCAGCGTCCAAGCGGGAGACTCCTACAATGAGCAGTTCGTC. The genes are TRBV29-1 and TRBJ2-1; 8 bases match TRBD2. V dropped 6 bases and J dropped 0; count of bases not matched to a gene: 4. CDR3 length: 14 amino acids. The germline gives CDR1 SQVTM, CDR2 ANQGSEA.

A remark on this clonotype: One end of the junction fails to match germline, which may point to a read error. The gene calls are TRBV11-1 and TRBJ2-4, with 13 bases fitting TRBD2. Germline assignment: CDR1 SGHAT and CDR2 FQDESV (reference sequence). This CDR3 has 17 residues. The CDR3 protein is CAGSFPGTSGTKNIQNF. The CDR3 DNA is TGTGCTGGCAGCTTTCCCGGGACTAGCGGGACCAAAAACATTCAGAATTTC.

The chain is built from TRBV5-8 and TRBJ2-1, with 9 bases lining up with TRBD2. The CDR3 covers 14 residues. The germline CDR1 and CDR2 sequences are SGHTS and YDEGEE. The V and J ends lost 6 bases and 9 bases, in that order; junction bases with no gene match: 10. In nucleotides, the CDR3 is TGTGCCAGCAACTCTCGAGCGGGAGGACGTGAGCAGTTCTTC. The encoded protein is CASNSRAGGREQFF.

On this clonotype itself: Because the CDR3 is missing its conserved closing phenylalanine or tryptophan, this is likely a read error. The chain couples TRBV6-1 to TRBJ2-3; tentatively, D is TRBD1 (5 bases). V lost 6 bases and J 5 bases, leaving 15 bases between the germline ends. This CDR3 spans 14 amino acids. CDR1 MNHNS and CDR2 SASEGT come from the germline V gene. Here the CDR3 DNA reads TGTGCCAGCAGCCACATGGGGCCGGAAGATACGCAGTATTTG. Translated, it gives CASSHMGPEDTQYL.

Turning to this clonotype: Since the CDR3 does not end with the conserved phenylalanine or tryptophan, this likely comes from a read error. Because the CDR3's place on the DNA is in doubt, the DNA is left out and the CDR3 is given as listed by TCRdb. The CDR3 spells CASSQAWRGSYEQYL. The chain couples TRBV4-2 to TRBJ2-7. The CDR3 contains 15 residues when both ends are counted. CDR1 LGHNA and CDR2 YNFKEQ come from the germline V gene.

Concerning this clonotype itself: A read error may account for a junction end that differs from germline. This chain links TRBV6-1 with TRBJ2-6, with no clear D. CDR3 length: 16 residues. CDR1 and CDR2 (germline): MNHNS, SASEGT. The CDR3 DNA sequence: TGTGCCACCAGTGAACAGCCCAAGGTTGGGGCCAACGTCCTGACTTTC. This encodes CATSEQPKVGANVLTF.

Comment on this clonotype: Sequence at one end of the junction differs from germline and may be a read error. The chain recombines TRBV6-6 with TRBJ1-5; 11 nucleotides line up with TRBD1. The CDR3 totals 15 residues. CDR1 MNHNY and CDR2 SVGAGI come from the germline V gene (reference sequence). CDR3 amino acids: CASIRDRGGDQPQHF. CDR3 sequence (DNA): TGTGCCAGCATTAGGGACAGGGGGGGCGATCAGCCCCAACATTTT.

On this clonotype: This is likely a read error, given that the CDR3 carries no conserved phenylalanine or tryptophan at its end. CDR3 sequence reads: CSVAGLAAMNTGELFS. CDR3 nucleotides: TGCAGCGTTGCGGGACTAGCGGCAATGAACACAGGGGAGCTGTTTTCT. The genes are TRBV29-1 and TRBJ2-2, with TRBD2 matching over 11 bases. The germline V gene has CDR1 SQVTM and CDR2 ANQGSEA. CDR3 size: 16 residues.

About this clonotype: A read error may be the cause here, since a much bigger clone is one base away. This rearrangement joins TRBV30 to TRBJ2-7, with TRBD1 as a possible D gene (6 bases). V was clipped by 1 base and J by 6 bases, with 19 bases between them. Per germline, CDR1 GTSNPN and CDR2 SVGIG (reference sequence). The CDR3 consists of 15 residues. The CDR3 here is CAWSARMTGLAEQYF. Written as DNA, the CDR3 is TGTGCCTGGAGTGCCCGAATGACAGGCCTGGCCGAGCAGTACTTC.

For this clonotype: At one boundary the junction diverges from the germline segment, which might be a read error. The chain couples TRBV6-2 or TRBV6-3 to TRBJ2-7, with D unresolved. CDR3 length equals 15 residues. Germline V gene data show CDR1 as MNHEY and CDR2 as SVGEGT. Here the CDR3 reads CASSYKPNGSHEQYF. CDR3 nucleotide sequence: TGTGCCAGCAGTTATAAGCCTAACGGCTCCCACGAGCAGTACTTC.

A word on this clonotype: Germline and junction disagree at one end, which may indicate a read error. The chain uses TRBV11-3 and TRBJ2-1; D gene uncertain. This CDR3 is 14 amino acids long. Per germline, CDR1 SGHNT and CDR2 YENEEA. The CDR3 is CASNLGVSYNEKFF. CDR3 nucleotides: TGTGCCAGCAACTTAGGCGTCTCGTACAATGAGAAGTTCTTC.

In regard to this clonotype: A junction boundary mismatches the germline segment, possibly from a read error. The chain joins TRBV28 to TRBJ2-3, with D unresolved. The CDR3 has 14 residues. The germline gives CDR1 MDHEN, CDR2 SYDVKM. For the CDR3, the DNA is TGTGCCAACAGTTTCGGCAGAGTCACAGATACGCAGTATTTT. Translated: CANSFGRVTDTQYF.

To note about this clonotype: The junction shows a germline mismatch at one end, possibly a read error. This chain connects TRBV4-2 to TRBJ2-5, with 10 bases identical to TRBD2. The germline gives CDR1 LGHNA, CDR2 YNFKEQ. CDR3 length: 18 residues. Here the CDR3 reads CAGSRDLAGERIIETQYF. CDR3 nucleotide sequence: TGTGCCGGCAGCCGAGATCTAGCGGGAGAGCGAATTATAGAGACCCAATACTTC.

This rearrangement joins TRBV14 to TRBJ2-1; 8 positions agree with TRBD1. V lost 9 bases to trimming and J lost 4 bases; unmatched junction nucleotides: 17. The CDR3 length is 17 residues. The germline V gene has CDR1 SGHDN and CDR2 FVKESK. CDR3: CASIQEVQGTGYNEQFF. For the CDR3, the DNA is TGTGCCAGTATCCAAGAGGTTCAGGGGACAGGATACAATGAGCAGTTCTTC.

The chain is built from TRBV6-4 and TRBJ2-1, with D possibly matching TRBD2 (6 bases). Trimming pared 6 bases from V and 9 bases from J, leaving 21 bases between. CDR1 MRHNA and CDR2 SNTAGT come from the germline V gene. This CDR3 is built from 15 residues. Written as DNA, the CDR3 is TGTGCCAGCAGCATACTAACGGGAGAGATGAGTGAGCAGTTCTTC. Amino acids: CASSILTGEMSEQFF.

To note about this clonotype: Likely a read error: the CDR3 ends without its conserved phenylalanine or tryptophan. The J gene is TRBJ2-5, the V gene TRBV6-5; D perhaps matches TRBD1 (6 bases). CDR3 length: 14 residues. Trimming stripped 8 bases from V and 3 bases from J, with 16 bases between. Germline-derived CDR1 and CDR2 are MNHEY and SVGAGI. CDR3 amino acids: CASGQQGWEETQYL. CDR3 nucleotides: TGTGCCAGCGGCCAACAGGGTTGGGAAGAGACCCAGTACCTC.

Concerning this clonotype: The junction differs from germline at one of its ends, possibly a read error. CDR3 loop: CASSYTGCTDRPYNKQFF. CDR3 DNA: TGTGCCAGCAGTTACACAGGGTGCACGGACCGCCCCTACAATAAGCAGTTCTTC. V is TRBV6-6 and J is TRBJ2-1, with a weak D call TRBD1 (6 bases). The germline gives CDR1 MNHNY, CDR2 SVGAGI (reference sequence). This CDR3 has 18 residues.

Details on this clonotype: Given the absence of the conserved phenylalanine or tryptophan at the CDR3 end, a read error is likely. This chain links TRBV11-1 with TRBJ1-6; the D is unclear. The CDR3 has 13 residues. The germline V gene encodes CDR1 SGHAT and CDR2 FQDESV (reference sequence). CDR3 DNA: TGTGCCAGTAACCAGACACTGGTTTCACCACTCCACCTT. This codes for CASNQTLVSPLHL.

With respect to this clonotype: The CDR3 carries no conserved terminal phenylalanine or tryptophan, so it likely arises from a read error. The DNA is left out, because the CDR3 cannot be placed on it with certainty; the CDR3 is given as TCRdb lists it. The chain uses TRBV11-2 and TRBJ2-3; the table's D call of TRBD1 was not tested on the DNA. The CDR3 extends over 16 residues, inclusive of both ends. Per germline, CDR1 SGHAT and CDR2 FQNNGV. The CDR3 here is CASSPWTGGDTNTLYS.